The clone carrying this TCR beta chain was counted a few times. Its antigen is unidentified. Ahead of thyroid surgery, no patient had received treatment of any kind. These data are taken from a study of metastatic and nonmetastatic thyroid tumors. Across the whole study: Repertoire data that came from the blood and tumor or nodule tissue of malignant and benign thyroid patients were compared.

Study-level findings and limits: Benign nodules were reported to have significantly lower TCR beta diversity than malignant thyroid tumors, in blood and tumor.

TCRdb reanalyzed the PCR reads via MiXCR. The sample contains 35,000 to 40,000 clones, 25% to 30% of which appear only once. This clonotype was sampled from a female donor with papillary thyroid cancer or a benign thyroid nodule (not recorded which). Some clones in this sample may be carry-over from other donors' samples. Sample: blood.

In DNA form, the CDR3 reads TGTGCCAGCAGTGAACTATCCGACACCGGGGAGCTGTTTTTT. Amino acids: CASSELSDTGELFF. The rearrangement uses TRBV6-1 and TRBJ2-2, with D unresolved. The germline V and J ends were trimmed by 2 bases and 3 bases, with 7 bases remaining between them. This CDR3 has 14 residues. Per germline, CDR1 MNHNS and CDR2 SASEGT.